A single sample gave rise to the 7 T cell receptor beta chains below, sequenced in a study of type 1 regulatory T cells. MiXCR was run by TCRdb on the reads, yielding one entry per CDR3 protein. There are 14,000 to 15,000 distinct CDR3 sequences in the sample; roughly 15% occur only once, and 15% to 17% lies in the top ten. Their specific antigens are unknown. The sequenced sample was cultured T cells, either the whole culture or a sorted T cell fraction (not recorded which). The source of these receptors is a human donor in good health.

This clonotype ranks as medium-sized. The chain links TRBV20-1 to TRBJ2-1; TRBD2 agrees at 7 bases. The CDR3 length is 15 residues. Germline CDR1 is DFQATT and CDR2 is SNEGSKA (reference sequence). Losses at the gene ends were 0 bases for V and 5 bases for J; bases not matched to a gene: 7. The CDR3 coding sequence is TGCAGTGCTAGAGATTTAGCGGGCCACCACAATGAGCAGTTCTTC. It encodes CSARDLAGHHNEQFF.

The chain links TRBV7-6 to TRBJ1-4, with D unclear. Trimming took 1 base from V and 0 from J, leaving 3 bases between them. The CDR3 runs 14 residues. CDR1 and CDR2 from the germline V gene are SGHVS and FNYEAQ. The CDR3 spells CASSLGPTNEKLFF. The CDR3 DNA follows: TGTGCCAGCAGCTTAGGCCCAACTAATGAAAAACTGTTTTTT. Using reference TRBV7-6 and TRBJ1-4 for the parts outside the CDR3, the full variable domain is GAGVSQSPRYKVTKRGQDVALRCDPISGHVSLYWYRQALGQGPEFLTYFNYEAQQDKSGLPNDRFSAERPEGSISTLTIQRTEQRDSAMYRCASSLGPTNEKLFFGSGTQLSVL.

The chain recombines TRBV7-3 with TRBJ2-7; tentatively, D is TRBD2 (5 bases). V was shortened by 1 base and J by 6 bases, with 10 bases between the two germline ends. The CDR3 consists of 13 residues. Looked up from germline, CDR1 is SGHTA and CDR2 is FQGTGA. CDR3 protein: CASSLNTAGEQYF. The DNA of the CDR3 is TGTGCCAGCAGCTTAAACACCGCGGGCGAGCAGTACTTC.

This clonotype was picked up a small number of times. The chain links TRBV7-2 to TRBJ2-7, with 8 positions matching TRBD2. Trimming at V came to 5 bases and at J to 4 bases, leaving 7 bases not matched to a gene. The CDR3 is 14 amino acids. The germline gives CDR1 SGHTA, CDR2 FQGNSA. The CDR3 DNA is TGTGCCAGCAGCAGAAGCGGGAGTACTTACGAGCAGTACTTC. This codes for CASSRSGSTYEQYF.

This clonotype was seen many times. The V and J genes are TRBV5-1 and TRBJ2-7; D possibly corresponds to TRBD2 (5 bases). Trimming stripped 4 bases from V and 2 bases from J, with 16 bases between. CDR3 size: 15 residues. From germline, CDR1 is SGHRS and CDR2 YFSETQ. The CDR3 spells CASSETRATTYEQYF. In DNA form, the CDR3 reads TGCGCCAGCAGCGAGACGCGGGCGACGACCTACGAGCAGTACTTC.

This chain connects TRBV5-3 to TRBJ2-2, with 10 bases aligning to TRBD2. TRBV5-3 is given ORF status, its function remaining uncertain. The CDR3 totals 18 residues. Trimming cost V 4 bases and J 8 bases; bases outside gene matches: 17. The CDR3 sequence is CARSHPYYLAGEDGELFF. The CDR3 nucleotides read TGTGCCAGAAGCCACCCCTACTATCTAGCGGGAGAAGATGGGGAGCTGTTTTTT.

At least ten counts were recorded for this clonotype. The chain links TRBV18 to TRBJ1-2; TRBD1 matches at 7 bases. J lost 7 bases, V lost 6 bases, and 11 bases had no gene match. CDR1 is KGHSH and CDR2 is LQKENI in the germline V gene. The CDR3 totals 14 residues. The CDR3 region has the DNA TGTGCCAGCTCCCGACAGGGAGACCTTCGTGGCTACACCTTC. Translated, it gives CASSRQGDLRGYTF.